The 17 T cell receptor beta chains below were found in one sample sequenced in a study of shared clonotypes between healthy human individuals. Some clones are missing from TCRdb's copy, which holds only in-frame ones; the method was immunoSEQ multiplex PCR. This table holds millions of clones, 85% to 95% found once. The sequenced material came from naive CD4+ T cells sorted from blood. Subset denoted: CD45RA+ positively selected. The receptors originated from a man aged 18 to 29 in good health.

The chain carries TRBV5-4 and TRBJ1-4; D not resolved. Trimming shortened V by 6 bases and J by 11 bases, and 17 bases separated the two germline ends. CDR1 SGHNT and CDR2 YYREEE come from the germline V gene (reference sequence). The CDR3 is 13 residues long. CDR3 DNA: TGTGCCAGCACCACCGTCCAAGGAGAGAAACTGTTTTTT. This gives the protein CASTTVQGEKLFF.

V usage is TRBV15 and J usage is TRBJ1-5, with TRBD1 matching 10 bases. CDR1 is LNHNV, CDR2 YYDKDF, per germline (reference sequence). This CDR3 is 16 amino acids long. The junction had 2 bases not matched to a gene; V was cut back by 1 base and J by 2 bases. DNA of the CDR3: TGTGCCACCAGCAGAGGGGGGACAGGGGGCAATCAGCCCCAGCATTTT. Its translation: CATSRGGTGGNQPQHF.

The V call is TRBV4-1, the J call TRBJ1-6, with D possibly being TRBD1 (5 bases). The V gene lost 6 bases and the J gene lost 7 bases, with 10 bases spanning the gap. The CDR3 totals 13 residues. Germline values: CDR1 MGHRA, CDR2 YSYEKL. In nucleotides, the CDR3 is TGCGCCAGCAGGAGAGGGGTGAATTCACCCCTCCACTTT. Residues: CASRRGVNSPLHF.

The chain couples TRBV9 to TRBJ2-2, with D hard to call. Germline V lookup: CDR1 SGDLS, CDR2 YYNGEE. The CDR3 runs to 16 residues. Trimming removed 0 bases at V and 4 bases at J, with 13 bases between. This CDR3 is CASSVAGKSATGELFF. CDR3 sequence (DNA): TGTGCCAGCAGCGTAGCGGGCAAATCGGCCACCGGGGAGCTGTTTTTT.

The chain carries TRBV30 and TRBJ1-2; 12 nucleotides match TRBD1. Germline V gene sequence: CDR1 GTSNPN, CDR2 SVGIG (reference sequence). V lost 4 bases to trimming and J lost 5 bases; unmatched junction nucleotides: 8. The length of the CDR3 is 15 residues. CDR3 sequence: CAWKQGDRGHYGYTF. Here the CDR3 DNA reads TGTGCCTGGAAGCAGGGGGACAGGGGGCATTATGGCTACACCTTC.

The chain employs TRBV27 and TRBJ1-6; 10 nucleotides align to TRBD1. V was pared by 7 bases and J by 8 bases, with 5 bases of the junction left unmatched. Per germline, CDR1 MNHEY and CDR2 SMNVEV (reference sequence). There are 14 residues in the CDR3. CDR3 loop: CASKLDRGDSPLHF. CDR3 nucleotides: TGTGCCAGCAAGTTGGACAGGGGGGATTCACCCCTCCACTTT.

CDR3 region: CSVFESDTQYF. The CDR3, as DNA: TGCAGCGTCTTTGAATCAGATACGCAGTATTTT. V and J are TRBV29-1 and TRBJ2-3; D unclear. The CDR3 covers 11 residues. Trimming removed 6 bases from V and 4 bases from J, with 8 bases in between. The V gene's germline CDR1 is SQVTM and CDR2 ANQGSEA.

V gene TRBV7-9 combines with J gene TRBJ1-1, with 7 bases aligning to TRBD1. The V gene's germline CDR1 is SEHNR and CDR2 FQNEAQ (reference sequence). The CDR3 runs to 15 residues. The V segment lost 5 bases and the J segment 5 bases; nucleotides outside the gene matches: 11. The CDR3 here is CASSHGRGPRTEAFF. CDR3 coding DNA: TGTGCCAGCAGCCATGGAAGGGGGCCGAGGACTGAAGCTTTCTTT. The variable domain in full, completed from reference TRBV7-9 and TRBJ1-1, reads DTGVSQNPRHKITKRGQNVTFRCDPISEHNRLYWYRQTLGQGPEFLTYFQNEAQLEKSRLLSDRFSAERPKGSFSTLEIQRTEQGDSAMYLCASSHGRGPRTEAFFGQGTRLTVV.

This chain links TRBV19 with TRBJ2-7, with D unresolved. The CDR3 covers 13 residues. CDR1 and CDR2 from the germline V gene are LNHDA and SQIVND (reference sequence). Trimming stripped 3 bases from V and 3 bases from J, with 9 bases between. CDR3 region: CASSMVRSYEQYF. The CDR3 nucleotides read TGTGCCAGTAGTATGGTCAGGAGCTACGAGCAGTACTTC.

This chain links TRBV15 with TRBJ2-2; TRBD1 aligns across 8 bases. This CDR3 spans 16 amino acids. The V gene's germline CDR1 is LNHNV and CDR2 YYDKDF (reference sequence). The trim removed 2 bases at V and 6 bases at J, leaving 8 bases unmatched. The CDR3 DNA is TGTGCCACCAGCAGATCGGACAGGGTGGCGCCCGGGGAGCTGTTTTTT. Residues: CATSRSDRVAPGELFF.

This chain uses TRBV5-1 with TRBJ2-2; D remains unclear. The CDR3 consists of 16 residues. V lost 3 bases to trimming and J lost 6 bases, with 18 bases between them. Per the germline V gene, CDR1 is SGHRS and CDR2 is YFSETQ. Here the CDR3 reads CASSYIMGIVAGELFF. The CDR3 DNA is TGCGCCAGCAGCTACATTATGGGGATCGTTGCCGGGGAGCTGTTTTTT.

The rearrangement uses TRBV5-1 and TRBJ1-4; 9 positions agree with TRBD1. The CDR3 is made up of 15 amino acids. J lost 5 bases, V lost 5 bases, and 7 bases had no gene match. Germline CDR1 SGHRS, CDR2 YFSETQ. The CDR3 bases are TGCGCCAGCAGGGCGACAGGGGGAAGGAATGAAAAACTGTTTTTT. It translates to CASRATGGRNEKLFF.

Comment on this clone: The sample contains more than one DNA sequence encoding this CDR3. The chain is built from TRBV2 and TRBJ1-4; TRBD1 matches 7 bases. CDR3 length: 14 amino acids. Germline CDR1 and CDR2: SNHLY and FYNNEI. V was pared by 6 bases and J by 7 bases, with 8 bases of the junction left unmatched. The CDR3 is CASREQGTSEKLFF. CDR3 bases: TGTGCCAGCAGGGAACAGGGGACGAGTGAAAAACTGTTTTTT.

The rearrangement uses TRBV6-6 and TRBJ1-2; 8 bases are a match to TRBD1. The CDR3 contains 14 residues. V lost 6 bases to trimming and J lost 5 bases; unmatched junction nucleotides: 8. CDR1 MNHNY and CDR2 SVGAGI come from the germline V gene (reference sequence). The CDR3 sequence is CASSQGQGSYGYTF. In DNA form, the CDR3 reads TGTGCCAGCAGCCAAGGACAGGGATCATATGGCTACACCTTC.

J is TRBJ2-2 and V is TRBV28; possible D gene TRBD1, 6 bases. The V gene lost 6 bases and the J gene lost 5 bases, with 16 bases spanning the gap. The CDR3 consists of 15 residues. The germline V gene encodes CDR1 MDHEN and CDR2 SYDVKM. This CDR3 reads CASSYYREPTGELFF. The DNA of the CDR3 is TGTGCCAGCAGCTACTACAGGGAGCCAACCGGGGAGCTGTTTTTT. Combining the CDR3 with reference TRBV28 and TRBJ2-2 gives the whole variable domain DVKVTQSSRYLVKRTGEKVFLECVQDMDHENMFWYRQDPGLGLRLIYFSYDVKMKEKGDIPEGYSVSREKKERFSLILESASTNQTSMYLCASSYYREPTGELFFGEGSRLTVL.

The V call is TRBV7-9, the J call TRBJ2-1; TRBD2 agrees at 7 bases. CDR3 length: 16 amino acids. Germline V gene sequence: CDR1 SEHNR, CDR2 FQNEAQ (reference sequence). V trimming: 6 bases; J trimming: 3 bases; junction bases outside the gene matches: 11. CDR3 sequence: CASSVTLLASYNEQFF. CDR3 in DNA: TGTGCCAGCAGTGTAACGTTACTAGCGAGCTACAATGAGCAGTTCTTC.

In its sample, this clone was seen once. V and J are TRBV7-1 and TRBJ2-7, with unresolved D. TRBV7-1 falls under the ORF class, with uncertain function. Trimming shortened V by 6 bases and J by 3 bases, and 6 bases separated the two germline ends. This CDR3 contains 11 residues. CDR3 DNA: TGTGCCAGCAGTTCCCTCTACGAGCAGTACTTC. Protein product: CASSSLYEQYF.